One sample yielded the 15 T cell receptor beta chains listed below, sequenced in a study of naive and memory T cell subsets. Four PCR rounds used nested alpha and beta constant region primers plus the SP2 primer. TCRdb reprocessed the 5' RACE reads with MiXCR, giving one entry per CDR3 protein. The sample has about 62,000 distinct CDR3 sequences, 6% to 8.5% seen once. The library had UMIs added by 3' ligation of an oligonucleotide to TCR cDNA. Every receptor here comes from a female donor in good health.

The chain employs TRBV19 and TRBJ1-5, with 7 bases fitting TRBD1. V lost 0 bases and J lost 0; bases outside the gene matches: 8. The germline V gene encodes CDR1 LNHDA and CDR2 SQIVND (reference sequence). CDR3 length equals 18 residues. CDR3 residues: CASSIDSQTGHSNQPQHF. The CDR3 DNA sequence: TGTGCCAGTAGTATAGACTCCCAGACAGGGCATAGCAATCAGCCCCAGCATTTT.

The table lists this clonotype with a few counts. The V call is TRBV18, the J call TRBJ2-1, with TRBD2 matching 8 bases. After removal of 3 bases from V and 5 bases from J, the junction contained 12 bases not matched to a gene. Germline values: CDR1 KGHSH, CDR2 LQKENI. The CDR3 sequence is 17 residues long. Written as DNA, the CDR3 is TGTGCCAGCTCACCCCTCGGTATAGCGGGACCAAACAATGAGCAGTTCTTC. Amino acids: CASSPLGIAGPNNEQFF.

V gene TRBV6-4 combines with J gene TRBJ2-1, with D tentatively TRBD1 or TRBD2 (5 bases each). Germline V gene sequence: CDR1 MRHNA, CDR2 SNTAGT. Trimming left V 4 bases short and J 0 bases short, with 10 bases between. This CDR3 has 15 residues. The CDR3 loop reads CASSGGASSYNEQFF. The CDR3 nucleotides read TGTGCCAGCAGTGGAGGGGCGAGCTCCTACAATGAGCAGTTCTTC.

This clonotype has a handful of counts. V is TRBV3-1 and J is TRBJ1-3; D remains unclear. The germline V gene encodes CDR1 LGHDT and CDR2 YNNKEL (reference sequence). V was cut by 1 base and J by 0 bases, with 4 bases left in between. This CDR3 is 14 amino acids long. The CDR3 is CASSQGSSGNTIYF. Written as DNA, the CDR3 is TGTGCCAGCAGCCAAGGTAGCTCTGGAAACACCATATATTTT. The whole variable domain, filled in from reference TRBV3-1 and TRBJ1-3, reads DTAVSQTPKYLVTQMGNDKSIKCEQNLGHDTMYWYKQDSKKFLKIMFSYNNKELIINETVPNRFSPKSPDKAHLNLHINSLELGDSAVYFCASSQGSSGNTIYFGEGSWLTVV.

The CDR3 loop reads CASSLGTGTLAKNIQYF. Written as DNA, the CDR3 is TGCGCCAGCAGCTTGGGGACAGGCACCCTAGCCAAAAACATTCAGTACTTC. The chain has TRBV5-1 and TRBJ2-4, with 7 bases matching TRBD1. Germline V CDR1 and CDR2: SGHRS, YFSETQ. The junction had 6 bases not matched to a gene; V was cut back by 0 bases and J by 0 bases. The CDR3 is made up of 17 amino acids.

As regards this clonotype: The CDR3 ends on some other residue instead of the conserved phenylalanine or tryptophan, so this is likely a read error. The chain links TRBV7-3 to TRBJ1-1, with D hard to call. V was cut by 5 bases and J by 0 bases, with 13 bases left in between. The CDR3 totals 15 residues. Germline V gives CDR1 SGHTA, CDR2 FQGTGA. The CDR3 loop is CASSTDGNMNTEAFS. CDR3 nucleotides: TGTGCCAGCAGCACGGACGGGAACATGAACACTGAAGCTTTCTCT.

This clonotype was counted only a few times. This chain links TRBV7-9 with TRBJ2-2; 8 positions match TRBD1. Trimming removed 3 bases from V and 2 bases from J; junction bases left unmatched: 8. The CDR3 runs to 17 residues. CDR1 and CDR2 (germline): SEHNR, FQNEAQ (reference sequence). The CDR3 sequence: CASSFRQGNLNTGELFF. The CDR3, as DNA: TGTGCCAGCAGCTTCCGACAGGGGAACTTAAACACCGGGGAGCTGTTTTTT.

This clonotype occurred a few times. The rearrangement joins TRBV4-1 to TRBJ2-2; weak D call: TRBD1 (6 bases). The CDR3 has 17 residues. V was shortened by 1 base and J by 5 bases, with 17 bases between the two germline ends. The germline V gene encodes CDR1 MGHRA and CDR2 YSYEKL. In nucleotides, the CDR3 is TGCGCCAGCAGCCAAGGGTGGACGACAGGCGGAACCGGGGAGCTGTTTTTT. Its translation: CASSQGWTTGGTGELFF.

This clonotype was recorded a few times. The chain recombines TRBV28 with TRBJ2-1; D unresolved. The CDR3 runs to 15 residues. Trimming cost V 4 bases and J 5 bases, with 15 bases left between them. The V gene's germline CDR1 is MDHEN and CDR2 SYDVKM. In DNA, the CDR3 is TGTGCCAGCAGTTCCCCCGGCCGACGGGACAATGAGCAGTTCTTC. Translation gives CASSSPGRRDNEQFF.

The chain uses TRBV5-6 and TRBJ2-3; 9 nucleotides align to TRBD1. Looked up from germline, CDR1 is SGHDT and CDR2 is YYEEEE. The ends lost 4 bases at V and 2 bases at J; junction bases unmatched: 8. The CDR3 runs to 16 residues. DNA of the CDR3: TGTGCCAGCAGCACTTTGACAGGGGGGATCACAGATACGCAGTATTTT. Residues: CASSTLTGGITDTQYF.

V gene TRBV11-2 combines with J gene TRBJ2-3; 7 bases fit TRBD1. V was pared by 0 bases and J by 7 bases, with 4 bases of the junction left unmatched. Germline V gives CDR1 SGHAT, CDR2 FQNNGV. This CDR3 is 14 amino acids long. The CDR3 sequence: CASSLETGSNTQYF. The DNA for the CDR3 is TGTGCCAGCAGCTTAGAGACAGGGTCAAATACGCAGTATTTT.

This clonotype was seen ten or more times. This chain links TRBV5-1 with TRBJ1-4, with D perhaps matching TRBD1 (5 bases). V lost 3 bases to trimming and J lost 5 bases, with 20 bases between them. The germline V gene encodes CDR1 SGHRS and CDR2 YFSETQ. This CDR3 has 17 amino acids. CDR3 in amino acids: CASSSGARTDGNEKLFF. CDR3 nucleotides: TGCGCCAGCAGCTCTGGGGCCCGGACGGACGGAAATGAAAAACTGTTTTTT.

The chain is built from TRBV12-3 or TRBV12-4 and TRBJ2-1; 11 bases line up with TRBD2. The CDR3 consists of 16 residues. Trimming removed 5 bases from V and 8 bases from J; junction bases left unmatched: 11. In DNA form, the CDR3 reads TGTGCCAGCAGTGTAGGACTAGCGGGTTCGATTCATGAGCAGTTCTTC. Amino acid sequence: CASSVGLAGSIHEQFF.

This clonotype occurred many times. This chain uses TRBV29-1 with TRBJ2-2; perhaps TRBD2 as D (6 bases). The CDR3 runs to 14 residues. The V and J ends lost 6 bases and 4 bases respectively, with 15 bases between them. Germline-derived CDR1 and CDR2 are SQVTM and ANQGSEA. CDR3 in DNA: TGCAGCGTGGTGGAGGGGAGAGGCACCGGGGAGCTGTTTTTT. Encoded protein: CSVVEGRGTGELFF.

The sample holds many counts of this clonotype. The chain is built from TRBV10-3 and TRBJ1-1; D is possibly TRBD1 (5 bases). This CDR3 contains 14 residues. Germline V gene sequence: CDR1 ENHRY, CDR2 SYGVKD. Trimming took off 2 bases at V and 1 base at J, with 8 bases between the two ends. CDR3 residues: CAISERGGNTEAFF. The CDR3 DNA follows: TGTGCCATCAGTGAGCGGGGGGGGAACACTGAAGCTTTCTTT.